What follows are 18 T cell receptor beta chains derived from one specimen sequenced in a study of T-cell reconstitution after alpha-beta-depleted transplantation in children. The authors prepared the TCRbeta library with unique molecular identifiers. From the PCR reads, TCRdb called clonotypes with MiXCR, one entry per CDR3 protein. The sample shows about 350,000 distinct CDR3 sequences, 10% to 15% of them seen only once. The specimen was PBMCs, collected from the stem cell graft. The receptors derive from a human donor who donated a stem cell graft to a child with Fanconi anemia.

The V call is TRBV7-8, the J call TRBJ2-1; D is perhaps TRBD2 (5 bases). The V gene lost 1 base and the J gene lost 15 bases, with 22 bases spanning the gap. This CDR3 region has 15 residues. Germline lookup yields CDR1 SGHVS and CDR2 FQNEAQ. CDR3 region: CASSLVSTPGTRAFF. The CDR3 bases are TGTGCCAGCAGCTTAGTAAGTACTCCGGGAACGCGGGCGTTCTTC.

This clonotype occurred many times. The chain has TRBV20-1 and TRBJ1-1, with D unclear. V was trimmed by 3 bases and J by 8 bases, leaving 10 bases between them. Germline V lookup: CDR1 DFQATT, CDR2 SNEGSKA (reference sequence). The CDR3 has 11 residues. The CDR3, as DNA: TGCAGTGCTAGCTCCGGGATCGAAGCTTTCTTT. Amino acids: CSASSGIEAFF.

This clonotype was picked up a small number of times. J is TRBJ2-1 and V is TRBV3-1; D perhaps matches TRBD2 (7 bases). The germline CDR1 and CDR2 sequences are LGHDT and YNNKEL (reference sequence). This CDR3 has 16 residues. Trimming took 0 bases from V and 4 from J, leaving 13 bases between them. This CDR3 reads CASSQDLRGGYNEQFF. The CDR3 region has the DNA TGTGCCAGCAGCCAAGATCTGAGGGGGGGATACAATGAGCAGTTCTTC.

This clonotype was counted ten times or more. The V and J genes are TRBV6-5 and TRBJ1-5; no firm D call. Germline CDR1 reads MNHEY; CDR2 reads SVGAGI. V was pared by 5 bases and J by 4 bases, with 15 bases between. There are 15 residues in the CDR3. The CDR3 DNA sequence: TGTGCCAGCAGTCCCGAATGGACGGTTAATCAGCCCCAGCATTTT. It translates to CASSPEWTVNQPQHF.

This clonotype is a singleton in its sample. The chain carries TRBV20-1 and TRBJ2-1, with TRBD2 matching over 14 bases. Germline CDR1 is DFQATT and CDR2 is SNEGSKA (reference sequence). The CDR3 has 14 amino acids. The trim removed 6 bases at V and 9 bases at J, leaving 7 bases unmatched. This CDR3 reads CSAQTSGGVGEQFF. In DNA, the CDR3 is TGCAGTGCGCAGACTAGCGGGGGGGTCGGTGAGCAGTTCTTC.

This clonotype was recorded many times. The rearrangement uses TRBV29-1 and TRBJ1-1; TRBD1 matches at 8 bases. V shed 6 bases, J shed 4 bases, and the junction held 1 base outside the gene matches. The CDR3 totals 11 residues. CDR1 is SQVTM and CDR2 is ANQGSEA in the germline V gene. The CDR3 here is CSVDRGTEAFF. The CDR3, as DNA: TGCAGCGTCGACAGGGGCACTGAAGCTTTCTTT.

The V call is TRBV7-9, the J call TRBJ2-1, with TRBD2 as a possible D gene (6 bases). V was clipped by 2 bases and J by 5 bases, with 10 bases between them. There are 14 residues in the CDR3. Germline V gives CDR1 SEHNR, CDR2 FQNEAQ (reference sequence). In DNA, the CDR3 is TGTGCCAGCAGCTTAACACGGAGGGACAATGAGCAGTTCTTC. Amino acid sequence: CASSLTRRDNEQFF.

This clonotype has only a few counts. V is TRBV20-1 and J is TRBJ1-2; D is uncertain. V gave up 0 bases and J gave up 0 bases, with 14 bases separating them. Per germline, CDR1 DFQATT and CDR2 SNEGSKA (reference sequence). CDR3 size: 16 residues. In DNA form, the CDR3 reads TGCAGTGCTAGAGATGAGGGAGGTGTCCCTAACTATGGCTACACCTTC. This codes for CSARDEGGVPNYGYTF.

A single count supports this clonotype. A much larger clone lies one base from this, so it may be a read error. This sequence joins TRBV12-3 or TRBV12-4 and TRBJ1-5; maybe TRBD1 (5 bases). The CDR3 is 13 residues long. The CDR3, as DNA: TGTGCCAGCAGTTTGACAGCTAATCATCCCCAGCATTTT. Amino acid sequence: CASSLTANHPQHF.

This clonotype has a count of ten or more. The chain links TRBV29-1 to TRBJ2-1; the match to TRBD2 covers 9 bases. This CDR3 contains 12 residues. Germline CDR1 and CDR2: SQVTM and ANQGSEA. With V trimmed by 6 bases and J by 8 bases, 5 bases remained unmatched. CDR3 coding DNA: TGCAGCGTGCGGGGGGGCCTCGATGAGCAGTTCTTC. It yields the protein CSVRGGLDEQFF.

The chain has TRBV29-1 and TRBJ2-1; no definite D call. The germline gives CDR1 SQVTM, CDR2 ANQGSEA. The CDR3 extends over 11 amino acids. V lost 5 bases and J lost 5, with 7 bases in between. The CDR3 loop is CSVRSDNEQFF. The CDR3 DNA is TGCAGCGTTCGATCCGACAATGAGCAGTTCTTC.

J is TRBJ1-6 and V is TRBV9, with unresolved D. V dropped 0 bases and J dropped 7 bases, with 11 bases sitting between them. The CDR3 length is 15 residues. Germline CDR1 and CDR2: SGDLS and YYNGEE. The CDR3 here is CASSVAWEGNSPLHF. The DNA of the CDR3 is TGTGCCAGCAGCGTAGCTTGGGAAGGGAATTCACCCCTCCACTTT. The full variable domain, in which reference TRBV9 and TRBJ1-6 provide the parts outside the CDR3, is DSGVTQTPKHLITATGQRVTLRCSPRSGDLSVYWYQQSLDQGLQFLIQYYNGEERAKGNILERFSAQQFPDLHSELNLSSLELGDSALYFCASSVAWEGNSPLHFGNGTRLTVT.

This clonotype was seen more than once but under ten times. The chain uses TRBV12-3 or TRBV12-4 and TRBJ1-1; 8 bases are shared with TRBD1. This CDR3 is 15 amino acids long. After removal of 4 bases from V and 3 bases from J, the junction contained 7 bases not matched to a gene. The CDR3 loop reads CASSWTGKRDTEAFF. CDR3 coding DNA: TGTGCCAGCAGTTGGACAGGGAAGAGGGACACTGAAGCTTTCTTT.

This clonotype has only a few counts. V is TRBV18 and J is TRBJ1-1, with D unclear. Trimming stripped 6 bases from V and 1 base from J, with 9 bases between. The CDR3 extends over 13 amino acids. CDR1 is KGHSH and CDR2 is LQKENI in the germline V gene. CDR3 loop: CASSGQWNTEAFF. In DNA form, the CDR3 reads TGTGCCAGCTCTGGGCAGTGGAACACTGAAGCTTTCTTT.

This clonotype was seen more than once but under ten times. The chain couples TRBV18 to TRBJ1-4; tentative D call: TRBD1 (5 bases). Trimming removed 2 bases at V and 7 bases at J, with 8 bases between. CDR1 is KGHSH and CDR2 is LQKENI in the germline V gene. CDR3 length: 13 residues. The CDR3 DNA reads as TGTGCCAGCTCACCAAGGGGAGGTGAAAAACTGTTTTTT. Protein sequence: CASSPRGGEKLFF.

Points on this clonotype: This could be a read error, since a much larger clone is one nucleotide away. As the CDR3 is not closed by the conserved phenylalanine or tryptophan, this likely results from a read error. The chain joins TRBV4-3 to TRBJ2-7; D gene uncertain. Per germline, CDR1 LGHNA and CDR2 YSLEER. Deletions cut 1 base from V and 1 base from J, with 11 bases between. The CDR3 spans 15 residues. Here the CDR3 reads CASSQGGGLSYEQYY. The CDR3, as DNA: TGCGCCAGCAGCCAAGGCGGTGGGCTTTCCTACGAGCAGTACTAC.

This clonotype was seen more than once but under ten times. V and J are TRBV12-3 or TRBV12-4 and TRBJ1-2; D gene unclear. This CDR3 comprises 13 residues. The V end was cut by 8 bases, the J end by 4 bases, with 14 bases between. This chain's CDR3 is CASGPGLPYGYTF. CDR3 nucleotides: TGTGCCAGCGGACCGGGCCTTCCCTATGGCTACACCTTC.

This chain connects TRBV5-1 to TRBJ2-2, with D possibly matching TRBD2 (6 bases). The CDR3 extends over 14 amino acids. Germline V gives CDR1 SGHRS, CDR2 YFSETQ. The V gene lost 6 bases and the J gene lost 8 bases, with 17 bases spanning the gap. CDR3 in amino acids: CASMWGTQAGELFF. The DNA for the CDR3 is TGCGCCAGCATGTGGGGGACTCAAGCGGGGGAGCTGTTTTTT. The entire variable domain, with the rest obtained from reference TRBV5-1 and TRBJ2-2, is as follows: KAGVTQTPRYLIKTRGQQVTLSCSPISGHRSVSWYQQTPGQGLQFLFEYFSETQRNKGNFPGRFSGRQFSNSRSEMNVSTLELGDSALYLCASMWGTQAGELFFGEGSRLTVL.